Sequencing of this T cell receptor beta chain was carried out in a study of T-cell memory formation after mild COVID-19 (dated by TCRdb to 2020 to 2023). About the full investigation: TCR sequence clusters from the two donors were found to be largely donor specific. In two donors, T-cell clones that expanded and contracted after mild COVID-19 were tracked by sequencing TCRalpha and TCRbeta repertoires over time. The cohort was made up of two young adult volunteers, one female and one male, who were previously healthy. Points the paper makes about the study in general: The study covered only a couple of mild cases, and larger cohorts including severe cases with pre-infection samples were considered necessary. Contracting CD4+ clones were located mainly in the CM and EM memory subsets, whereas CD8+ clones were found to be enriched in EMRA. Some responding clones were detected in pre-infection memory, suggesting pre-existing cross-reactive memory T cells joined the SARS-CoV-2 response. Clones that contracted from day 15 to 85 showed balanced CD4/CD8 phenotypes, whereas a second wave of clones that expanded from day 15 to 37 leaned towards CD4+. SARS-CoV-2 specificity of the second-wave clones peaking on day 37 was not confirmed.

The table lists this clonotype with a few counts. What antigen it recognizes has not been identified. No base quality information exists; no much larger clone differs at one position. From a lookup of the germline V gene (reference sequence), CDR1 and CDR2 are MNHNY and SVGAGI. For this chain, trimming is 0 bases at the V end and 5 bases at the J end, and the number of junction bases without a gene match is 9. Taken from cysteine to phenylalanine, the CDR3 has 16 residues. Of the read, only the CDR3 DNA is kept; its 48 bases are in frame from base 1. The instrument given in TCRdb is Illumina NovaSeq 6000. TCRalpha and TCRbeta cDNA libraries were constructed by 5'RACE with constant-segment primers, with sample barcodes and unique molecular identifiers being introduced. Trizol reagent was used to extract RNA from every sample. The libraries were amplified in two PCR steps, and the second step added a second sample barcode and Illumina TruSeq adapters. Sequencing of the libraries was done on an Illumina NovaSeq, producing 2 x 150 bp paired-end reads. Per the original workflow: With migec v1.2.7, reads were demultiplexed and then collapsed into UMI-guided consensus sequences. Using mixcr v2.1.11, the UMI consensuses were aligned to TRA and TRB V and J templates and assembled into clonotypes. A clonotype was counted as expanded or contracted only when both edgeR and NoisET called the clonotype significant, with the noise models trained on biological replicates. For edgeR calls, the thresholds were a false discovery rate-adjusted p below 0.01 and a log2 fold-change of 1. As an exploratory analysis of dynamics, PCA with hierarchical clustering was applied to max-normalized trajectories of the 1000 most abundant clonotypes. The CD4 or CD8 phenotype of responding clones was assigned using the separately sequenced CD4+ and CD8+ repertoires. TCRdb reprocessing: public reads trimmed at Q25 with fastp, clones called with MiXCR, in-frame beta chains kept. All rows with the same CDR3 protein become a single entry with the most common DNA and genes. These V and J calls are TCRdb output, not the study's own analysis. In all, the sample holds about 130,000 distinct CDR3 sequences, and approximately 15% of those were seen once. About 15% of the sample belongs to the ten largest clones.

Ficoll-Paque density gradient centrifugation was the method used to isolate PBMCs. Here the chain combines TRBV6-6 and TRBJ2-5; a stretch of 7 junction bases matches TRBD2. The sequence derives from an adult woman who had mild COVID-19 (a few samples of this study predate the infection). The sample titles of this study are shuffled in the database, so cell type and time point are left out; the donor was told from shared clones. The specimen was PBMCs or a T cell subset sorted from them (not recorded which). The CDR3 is CASSYSSSLRGETQYF. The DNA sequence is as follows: TGTGCCAGCAGTTACTCCTCAAGTTTGCGGGGGGAGACCCAGTACTTC.